This T cell receptor (beta chain) came from a study of blood T cell repertoires in COVID-19. V lost 6 bases to trimming and J lost 2 bases, with 25 bases between them. In germline, CDR1 is GTSNPN, CDR2 SVGIG (reference sequence). This CDR3 has 17 amino acids. Clones were read by immunoSEQ multiplex PCR, and TCRdb kept only the in-frame ones, dropping some. This sample has 9,000 to 13,000 clones, with roughly 89% found just once. The rearrangement joins TRBV30 to TRBJ1-1; possibly TRBD1 for D (5 bases). The sequence came from a human donor in a cohort sampled during active COVID-19. The source material was peripheral blood. CDR3 residues: CACQRDFRLGLNTEAFF. CDR3 bases: TGTGCCTGCCAACGGGACTTTAGGTTGGGGCTAAACACTGAAGCTTTCTTT.